Below are 21 T cell receptor beta chains sequenced from a single sample in a study of shared clonotypes between healthy human individuals. Terminally differentiated effector memory CD45RA+ cells were excluded by CCR7 positive selection of CD45RO-negative cells. Measured with immunoSEQ multiplex PCR; TCRdb has only the in-frame clones, and not every one. The sample has approximately 2,200,000 clones; about 92% are singletons. Input material: naive CD8+ T cells from PBMCs. All receptors derive from a man between 18 and 35 years old in good health. Some clones in this sample may be carry-over from other donors' samples.

This clone was observed a few times. V gene TRBV27 combines with J gene TRBJ1-1, with unresolved D. The length of the CDR3 is 13 residues. Trimming took off 3 bases at V and 0 bases at J, with 5 bases between the two ends. The V gene's germline CDR1 is MNHEY and CDR2 SMNVEV (reference sequence). For the CDR3, the DNA is TGTGCCAGCAGTTTCTGGTTGAACACTGAAGCTTTCTTT. It specifies CASSFWLNTEAFF.

The chain recombines TRBV15 with TRBJ2-5; perhaps TRBD2 as D (5 bases). Trimming took off 0 bases at V and 9 bases at J, with 11 bases between the two ends. CDR3 length: 13 residues. From germline, CDR1 is LNHNV and CDR2 YYDKDF (reference sequence). CDR3 sequence: CATSREQRRPQYF. The CDR3 bases are TGTGCCACCAGCAGAGAGCAGCGGCGCCCCCAGTACTTC.

The rearrangement joins TRBV29-1 to TRBJ1-2; D unresolved. The CDR3 runs 13 residues. Trimming cost V 4 bases and J 4 bases, with 13 bases left between them. Germline values: CDR1 SQVTM, CDR2 ANQGSEA. The CDR3 nucleotides are TGCAGCGTTGGAGGAGGGAACCTCTATGGCTACACCTTC. Translation: CSVGGGNLYGYTF.

The rearrangement joins TRBV11-2 to TRBJ2-5; D possibly corresponds to TRBD2 (6 bases). The germline CDR1 and CDR2 sequences are SGHAT and FQNNGV. The CDR3 spans 15 residues. Trimming shortened V by 5 bases and J by 1 base, and 14 bases separated the two germline ends. CDR3 amino acids: CASSLFSRGQETQYF. In nucleotides, the CDR3 is TGTGCCAGCAGCCTTTTTTCGCGGGGCCAAGAGACCCAGTACTTC.

The rearrangement links TRBV29-1 to TRBJ2-5; no firm D call. Trimming shortened V by 2 bases and J by 1 base, and 11 bases separated the two germline ends. This CDR3 has 14 residues. Germline CDR1 and CDR2: SQVTM and ANQGSEA. In nucleotides, the CDR3 is TGCAGCGTTGAACCTTGGGGTTCCCAAGAGACCCAGTACTTC. It specifies CSVEPWGSQETQYF.

J is TRBJ1-2 and V is TRBV7-2; no reliable D call. Germline V lookup: CDR1 SGHTA, CDR2 FQGNSA. Trimming took 4 bases from V and 1 from J, leaving 7 bases between them. The CDR3 is 13 amino acids. Here the CDR3 DNA reads TGTGCCAGCAGCTACAGACTTAACTATGGCTACACCTTC. Amino acids: CASSYRLNYGYTF.

The V call is TRBV7-9, the J call TRBJ2-7; possible D gene TRBD2, 5 bases. V was cut by 6 bases and J by 0 bases, with 15 bases left in between. CDR3 size: 15 residues. The V gene's germline CDR1 is SEHNR and CDR2 FQNEAQ (reference sequence). The CDR3 DNA sequence: TGTGCCAGCAGTGACGGATCGGGAAGCTCCTACGAGCAGTACTTC. Translated: CASSDGSGSSYEQYF.

The chain joins TRBV7-7 to TRBJ2-1; a possible D gene is TRBD2 (5 bases). Germline V gene lookup returns CDR1 SSHAT and CDR2 FNYEAQ (reference sequence). CDR3 length: 18 residues. The V and J ends lost 5 bases and 8 bases respectively, with 28 bases between them. CDR3 nucleotide sequence: TGTGCCAGCAGCCCGCGCTGGGCCCCGGGGAAAATGAGCGATGAGCAGTTCTTC. This encodes CASSPRWAPGKMSDEQFF.

On this clone itself: Distinct nucleotide sequences in the sample also encode this CDR3. The chain employs TRBV7-9 and TRBJ1-4; no clear D gene. Per germline, CDR1 SEHNR and CDR2 FQNEAQ (reference sequence). The CDR3 sequence is 11 residues long. Trimming cost V 6 bases and J 3 bases, with 2 bases left between them. The CDR3 nucleotides read TGTGCCAGCAGTCCTAATGAAAAACTGTTTTTT. The encoded protein is CASSPNEKLFF. The full variable domain, in which reference TRBV7-9 and TRBJ1-4 provide the parts outside the CDR3, is DTGVSQNPRHKITKRGQNVTFRCDPISEHNRLYWYRQTLGQGPEFLTYFQNEAQLEKSRLLSDRFSAERPKGSFSTLEIQRTEQGDSAMYLCASSPNEKLFFGSGTQLSVL.

This chain connects TRBV5-1 to TRBJ2-3, with D possibly matching TRBD2 (6 bases). The CDR3 runs 14 residues. V was shortened by 4 bases and J by 5 bases, with 14 bases between the two germline ends. Germline V gives CDR1 SGHRS, CDR2 YFSETQ. The CDR3 is CASSPWDSKDTQYF. CDR3 in DNA: TGCGCCAGCAGCCCTTGGGACTCAAAAGATACGCAGTATTTT.

The chain uses TRBV6-1 and TRBJ1-2; D may be TRBD1 (5 bases). V was clipped by 4 bases and J by 4 bases, with 16 bases between them. Per the germline V gene, CDR1 is MNHNS and CDR2 is SASEGT. The CDR3 extends over 15 amino acids. For the CDR3, the DNA is TGTGCCAGCAGTGTCACCGGGACGGACACCTATGGCTACACCTTC. Its translation is CASSVTGTDTYGYTF.

This chain joins TRBV28 and TRBJ2-2; 9 bases line up with TRBD1. CDR3 length equals 14 residues. Germline V lookup: CDR1 MDHEN, CDR2 SYDVKM. V trimming: 7 bases; J trimming: 7 bases; junction bases outside the gene matches: 7. CDR3 bases: TGTGCCAGCACCGCCCGGACAGGGGTCGGGGAGCTGTTTTTT. It translates to CASTARTGVGELFF. Full variable domain (outside the CDR3, taken from reference TRBV28 and TRBJ2-2): DVKVTQSSRYLVKRTGEKVFLECVQDMDHENMFWYRQDPGLGLRLIYFSYDVKMKEKGDIPEGYSVSREKKERFSLILESASTNQTSMYLCASTARTGVGELFFGEGSRLTVL.

CDR3 sequence: CASSVRGSEIGNTEAFF. CDR3 nucleotides: TGTGCCAGCAGCGTCCGCGGGTCCGAAATCGGGAACACTGAAGCTTTCTTT. The chain has TRBV9 and TRBJ1-1; no clear D gene. There are 17 residues in the CDR3. V lost 2 bases and J 1 base, leaving 18 bases between the germline ends. Germline values: CDR1 SGDLS, CDR2 YYNGEE.

The count of this clone is one. V is TRBV10-1 and J is TRBJ2-2; 10 bases are shared with TRBD2. Per germline, CDR1 WNHNN and CDR2 SYGVQD (reference sequence). There are 16 residues in the CDR3. After removal of 6 bases from V and 6 bases from J, the junction contained 10 bases not matched to a gene. CDR3 residues: CASSEKLAGRAGELFF. The CDR3 DNA reads TGCGCCAGCAGCGAAAAACTAGCGGGAAGGGCCGGGGAGCTGTTTTTT.

The chain carries TRBV28 and TRBJ2-3, with D perhaps assigned TRBD1 or TRBD2 (6 bases each). Trimming left V 7 bases short and J 0 bases short, with 17 bases between. Per germline, CDR1 MDHEN and CDR2 SYDVKM. This CDR3 spans 16 amino acids. CDR3 in DNA: TGTGCCAGCACTTGGCCCGGGGGCAGGAGCACAGATACGCAGTATTTT. This codes for CASTWPGGRSTDTQYF.

This clone has just one count. The V call is TRBV29-1, the J call TRBJ2-5; 8 bases are a match to TRBD1. There are 16 residues in the CDR3. The germline gives CDR1 SQVTM, CDR2 ANQGSEA. With V trimmed by 1 base and J by 7 bases, 14 bases remained unmatched. The DNA of the CDR3 is TGCAGCGTTGAAGGGGGCCAGGGGGCCCCGTGGAGGACCCAGTACTTC. Protein: CSVEGGQGAPWRTQYF.

CDR3 in amino acids: CASSMSGLKNYIPYEQYF. CDR3 coding DNA: TGTGCCAGTAGTATGTCGGGACTCAAGAACTACATCCCCTACGAGCAGTACTTC. V gene TRBV19 combines with J gene TRBJ2-7, with a weak D call TRBD2 (6 bases). The CDR3 covers 18 residues. V was pared by 3 bases and J by 2 bases, with 23 bases between. Germline values: CDR1 LNHDA, CDR2 SQIVND (reference sequence).

CDR3 protein: CASEKSNAGSAFF. The CDR3 DNA follows: TGTGCCAGCGAAAAAAGCAATGCAGGGTCGGCTTTCTTT. V and J are TRBV25-1 and TRBJ1-1; weak D call: TRBD1 (5 bases). CDR3 length: 13 amino acids. The germline V gene encodes CDR1 MGHDK and CDR2 SYGVNS. The V end lost 8 bases, the J end lost 11 bases, and 21 bases lay between the germline ends.

This chain joins TRBV21-1 and TRBJ1-1. TRBV21-1 is noted as a pseudogene. CDR3 length: 16 residues. The CDR3 region has the DNA TGTGCCAGCAGCTACTCCGGGCGGGGGCTGTACACTGAAGCTTTCTTT. Encoded protein: CASSYSGRGLYTEAFF.

This clone was seen just once. The rearrangement joins TRBV27 to TRBJ1-1, with TRBD1 matching over 7 bases. The germline V gene has CDR1 MNHEY and CDR2 SMNVEV (reference sequence). V shed 0 bases and J 4 bases; nucleotides not matched to a gene: 20. The CDR3 length is 20 residues. Here the CDR3 DNA reads TGTGCCAGCAGTTTATCGAGGTACGGACGAGATTTGACAGGGTCCACTGAAGCTTTCTTT. Protein product: CASSLSRYGRDLTGSTEAFF.

The rearrangement links TRBV2 to TRBJ2-7, with 9 bases that match TRBD1. CDR3 length equals 15 residues. In germline, CDR1 is SNHLY, CDR2 FYNNEI. After removal of 7 bases from V and 3 bases from J, the junction contained 10 bases not matched to a gene. In DNA form, the CDR3 reads TGTGCCAGCACCATCTGGACAGGGGTACTCTACGAGCAGTACTTC. This sequence encodes CASTIWTGVLYEQYF. Together with reference TRBV2 and TRBJ2-7, the CDR3 gives the full variable domain: EPEVTQTPSHQVTQMGQEVILRCVPISNHLYFYWYRQILGQKVEFLVSFYNNEISEKSEIFDDQFSVERPDGSNFTLKIRSTKLEDSAMYFCASTIWTGVLYEQYFGPGTRLTVT.